The 2 T cell receptor beta chains in this list originate from one sample, sequenced in a study of cytomegalovirus exposure and HLA in healthy donors. The PCR was carried out with 60 Vbeta primers and 13 Jbeta primers. TCRdb's table, derived via immunoSEQ multiplex PCR, lists solely in-frame clones and lacks some. The table has 85,000 to 100,000 clones, 65% to 80% seen once. Sequenced input: PBMCs. These receptors all stem from a middle-aged man in good health and CMV-seropositive.

The chain has TRBV5-4 and TRBJ1-1; D remains unclear. Per the germline V gene, CDR1 is SGHNT and CDR2 is YYREEE (reference sequence). V was cut by 4 bases and J by 4 bases, with 11 bases left in between. CDR3 length: 13 amino acids. CDR3 nucleotides: TGTGCCAGCAGCCCTGGAGGTCGCACTGAAGCTTTCTTT. Translation gives CASSPGGRTEAFF.

The chain employs TRBV7-9 and TRBJ2-7; the D is unclear. The V end was cut by 3 bases, the J end by 5 bases, with 8 bases between. Germline assignment: CDR1 SEHNR and CDR2 FQNEAQ (reference sequence). The CDR3 is 12 amino acids. The CDR3 protein is CASSFFWHEQYF. CDR3 DNA: TGTGCCAGCAGCTTCTTCTGGCACGAGCAGTACTTC.